In its sample, the clone carrying this TCR beta chain was seen a few times. This entry comes from a study of blood T cell repertoires in COVID-19. CDR1 SGHAT and CDR2 FQNNGV come from the germline V gene. The CDR3 consists of 12 residues. V shed 6 bases and J shed 7 bases, with 12 bases lying between them. Methods used by the authors: Reference gene primers were amplified, and this amplification served to estimate nucleated cell counts. Generated by immunoSEQ multiplex PCR, the TCRdb table keeps only in-frame clones and is missing some. The V and J calls and clone size come from that table; D and trimming were worked out from the DNA. The sample consists of around 300,000 clones, approximately 89% of them appearing once.

Input material: peripheral blood. The TCR originated in a woman aged 30 to 39 with COVID-19, enrolled during active disease. The chain is built from TRBV11-2 and TRBJ1-2; a possible D gene is TRBD1 (6 bases). CDR3 in amino acids: CASSGPTGGYTF. The CDR3 DNA is TGTGCCAGCAGTGGGCCGACAGGTGGCTACACCTTC.